This T cell receptor beta chain was obtained from a study of shared clonotypes between healthy human individuals. Remarks on this clone: Its cognate antigen is unknown.

Data came from immunoSEQ multiplex PCR; TCRdb stores just in-frame clones and leaves some out. The table lists roughly 2.2 million clones, 85% to 95% of them singletons. The study's findings and limits: Donor scarcity curtailed the genetic and exposure-history diversity represented herein.

The CDR3 loop spans 15 amino acids. Germline-derived CDR1 and CDR2 are MNHEY and SVGAGI. The V gene lost 4 bases and the J gene lost 1 base, with 11 bases spanning the gap. The sequence derives from a man between 18 and 29 years old in good health. Some clones in this sample may be carry-over from other donors' samples. The sequenced material came from naive CD4+ T cells from PBMCs. Described subset: CD45RA+ positively selected. The chain employs TRBV6-5 and TRBJ2-1, with D maybe TRBD2 (6 bases). CDR3 in DNA: TGTGCCAGCAGTTCTTGGGGGGATTCCTACAATGAGCAGTTCTTC. This sequence encodes CASSSWGDSYNEQFF.